The 29 T cell receptor beta chains listed next were all sequenced from one sample in a study of blood T cells in healthy people across ages. Combining a sample-barcoded 5' primer with a J-beta primer mix, a second PCR ran for roughly 7 to 12 cycles. From the 5' RACE reads, TCRdb called clonotypes with MiXCR, one entry per CDR3 protein. The sample has 700,000 or so distinct CDR3 sequences, 35% to 50% seen once. The specimen was blood. These receptors originate from a man older than 75 in good health.

This clonotype was picked up a small number of times. V gene TRBV6-2 or TRBV6-3 combines with J gene TRBJ2-1; D remains unclear. The CDR3 extends over 12 amino acids. Germline V gene sequence: CDR1 MNHEY, CDR2 SVGEGT. Trimming shortened V by 8 bases and J by 3 bases, and 8 bases separated the two germline ends. The CDR3 loop reads CASHDNYNEQFF. CDR3 coding DNA: TGTGCCAGCCATGACAACTACAATGAGCAGTTCTTC.

The chain is built from TRBV6-5 and TRBJ1-1, with unresolved D. Germline V gene data show CDR1 as MNHEY and CDR2 as SVGAGI. V was pared by 8 bases and J by 7 bases, with 14 bases between. The CDR3 is 12 residues long. CDR3 sequence (DNA): TGTGCCAGCTCACTTATGGGGTATGAAGCTTTCTTT. Translating gives CASSLMGYEAFF.

There are many counts of this clonotype. This chain uses TRBV7-2 with TRBJ1-3, with a tentative D call TRBD1 (6 bases). CDR1 and CDR2 from the germline V gene are SGHTA and FQGNSA. CDR3 size: 14 residues. The V end was cut by 5 bases, the J end by 8 bases, with 16 bases between. CDR3: CASSLTGTRDTIYF. CDR3 bases: TGTGCCAGCAGCCTCACAGGGACGAGAGACACCATATATTTT.

This rearrangement joins TRBV6-6 to TRBJ1-1; TRBD1 aligns across 9 bases. This CDR3 contains 15 residues. Unmatched junction bases numbered 11, after V lost 7 bases and J lost 5 bases. The germline gives CDR1 MNHNY, CDR2 SVGAGI (reference sequence). CDR3 coding DNA: TGTGCCAGCACACCTTGGACAGGGGCAGGAACTGAAGCTTTCTTT. It specifies CASTPWTGAGTEAFF.

This chain connects TRBV20-1 to TRBJ2-7; D is perhaps TRBD2 (6 bases). This CDR3 spans 15 amino acids. Germline CDR1 and CDR2: DFQATT and SNEGSKA (reference sequence). Trimming removed 3 bases from V and 0 bases from J, with 15 bases in between. The CDR3 loop reads CSARRGSGDSYEQYF. The CDR3 bases are TGCAGTGCTAGGAGAGGTAGCGGAGACTCCTACGAGCAGTACTTC.

The chain is built from TRBV15 and TRBJ1-5, with a weak D call TRBD1 (5 bases). Germline assignment: CDR1 LNHNV and CDR2 YYDKDF (reference sequence). Between the trimmed V and J ends, which lost 0 bases and 7 bases, there was a span of 13 bases. This CDR3 comprises 15 residues. CDR3 residues: CATSRDFGGEQPQHF. CDR3 in DNA: TGTGCCACCAGCAGAGATTTCGGGGGAGAACAGCCCCAGCATTTT.

The CDR3 DNA reads TGTGCCAGCAGCCAGGAAGAAAAACTGTTTTTT. Its protein product is CASSQEEKLFF. The genes are TRBV3-1 and TRBJ1-4; D gene ambiguous. Trimming pared 3 bases from V and 8 bases from J, leaving 4 bases between. This CDR3 contains 11 residues. Germline V gene sequence: CDR1 LGHDT, CDR2 YNNKEL (reference sequence).

The V call is TRBV10-3, the J call TRBJ2-1; perhaps TRBD1 as D (6 bases). Trimming shortened V by 6 bases and J by 0 bases, and 15 bases separated the two germline ends. This CDR3 comprises 16 residues. Germline CDR1 and CDR2: ENHRY and SYGVKD. The DNA of the CDR3 is TGTGCCATCAGCTTAACAGGGTCCGGCTCCTACAATGAGCAGTTCTTC. It encodes CAISLTGSGSYNEQFF.

The rearrangement links TRBV7-2 to TRBJ2-3; D may be TRBD2 (7 bases). V was clipped by 6 bases and J by 3 bases, with 22 bases between them. Germline CDR1 is SGHTA and CDR2 is FQGNSA. The CDR3 runs to 17 residues. CDR3 residues: CASSARIGGGTTDTQYF. Written as DNA, the CDR3 is TGTGCCAGCAGTGCAAGGATAGGGGGGGGTACAACAGATACGCAGTATTTT.

V and J are TRBV25-1 and TRBJ2-7, with 7 bases identical to TRBD1. The CDR3 contains 12 residues. The germline V gene encodes CDR1 MGHDK and CDR2 SYGVNS. Trimming at V came to 7 bases and at J to 4 bases, leaving 4 bases not matched to a gene. CDR3 DNA sequence: TGTGCCAGCATGGGCAGGGGGTACGAGCAGTACTTC. It encodes CASMGRGYEQYF.

Worth noting for this clonotype: This could be a read error, since a much larger clone is one nucleotide away. V gene TRBV5-5 combines with J gene TRBJ1-2, with D perhaps TRBD1 (6 bases). Germline V CDR1 and CDR2: SGHKS, YYEKEE (reference sequence). The ends were cut back, 0 bases at V and 4 bases at J, with 13 bases in the middle. The CDR3 is made up of 15 amino acids. The CDR3 loop reads CASSLERQESYGYTF. The CDR3 nucleotides are TGTGCCAGCAGCTTGGAAAGACAGGAGTCCTATGGCTACACCTTC.

This rearrangement joins TRBV20-1 to TRBJ2-1, with TRBD2 matching over 7 bases. Trimming took 0 bases from V and 9 from J; bases not matched to a gene: 11. This CDR3 spans 15 amino acids. Germline CDR1 reads DFQATT; CDR2 reads SNEGSKA (reference sequence). The CDR3 loop reads CSARDRPGGKGEQFF. In nucleotides, the CDR3 is TGCAGTGCTAGAGATCGCCCGGGAGGAAAGGGTGAGCAGTTCTTC.

The chain links TRBV20-1 to TRBJ1-6, with 7 positions matching TRBD1. Germline CDR1 DFQATT, CDR2 SNEGSKA (reference sequence). Unmatched junction bases numbered 8, after V lost 1 base and J lost 8 bases. The CDR3 totals 15 residues. For the CDR3, the DNA is TGCAGTGCTAGAGGGACTACAGGGGCGGATTCACCCCTCCACTTT. It is translated as CSARGTTGADSPLHF.

V gene TRBV6-2 or TRBV6-3 combines with J gene TRBJ1-6; no clear D. There are 14 residues in the CDR3. Trimming shortened V by 0 bases and J by 7 bases, and 7 bases separated the two germline ends. CDR1 MNHEY and CDR2 SVGEGT come from the germline V gene. CDR3 amino acids: CASSYSGGNSPLHF. In nucleotides, the CDR3 is TGTGCCAGCAGTTACTCGGGAGGCAATTCACCCCTCCACTTT.

The V gene is TRBV6-5, the J gene TRBJ1-2; 7 bases fit TRBD1. The CDR3 loop spans 16 amino acids. V was pared by 0 bases and J by 2 bases, with 6 bases of the junction left unmatched. Germline lookup yields CDR1 MNHEY and CDR2 SVGAGI. CDR3 protein: CASSYSTGQKNYGYTF. The DNA for the CDR3 is TGTGCCAGCAGTTACTCGACGGGACAGAAGAACTATGGCTACACCTTC.

This clonotype has at least ten counts. The genes are TRBV6-5 and TRBJ2-3, with D maybe TRBD2 (6 bases). Trimming shortened V by 8 bases and J by 10 bases, and 22 bases separated the two germline ends. The CDR3 runs to 14 residues. Germline V gene lookup returns CDR1 MNHEY and CDR2 SVGAGI. CDR3: CASSSRGRSAPQYF. Written as DNA, the CDR3 is TGTGCCAGCTCTTCTCGAGGGAGGAGTGCTCCGCAGTATTTT.

This clonotype was picked up a small number of times. The chain is built from TRBV28 and TRBJ1-4; 7 positions agree with TRBD1. V was clipped by 6 bases and J by 11 bases; unmatched bases: 15. This CDR3 comprises 15 residues. Germline V gives CDR1 MDHEN, CDR2 SYDVKM. CDR3 in amino acids: CASRRFRQGGEKLFF. The CDR3 bases are TGTGCCAGCAGGCGATTTAGACAGGGTGGTGAGAAACTGTTTTTT.

This chain links TRBV6-2 or TRBV6-3 with TRBJ1-2, with TRBD1 matching 8 bases. The germline gives CDR1 MNHEY, CDR2 SVGEGT. J was trimmed by 4 bases and V by 8 bases; bases with no gene match: 15. The CDR3 length is 16 residues. The CDR3 loop reads CASRVVWDRIGYGYTF. The CDR3 DNA reads TGTGCCAGCCGTGTCGTATGGGACAGGATTGGCTATGGCTACACCTTC.

The chain has TRBV7-9 and TRBJ2-2, with D hard to call. Germline V gives CDR1 SEHNR, CDR2 FQNEAQ (reference sequence). CDR3 size: 13 residues. V was trimmed by 2 bases and J by 3 bases, leaving 4 bases between them. Here the CDR3 DNA reads TGTGCCAGCAGCTTAATGTACACCGGGGAGCTGTTTTTT. This gives the protein CASSLMYTGELFF.

This clonotype appeared a few times. The rearrangement uses TRBV3-1 and TRBJ2-1, with 8 bases that match TRBD2. CDR1 and CDR2 from the germline V gene are LGHDT and YNNKEL (reference sequence). Trimming at V came to 5 bases and at J to 1 base, leaving 7 bases not matched to a gene. There are 16 residues in the CDR3. CDR3 bases: TGTGCCAGCAGCTTCCGTGGCGGGGGGTCCTACAATGAGCAGTTCTTC. Translated: CASSFRGGGSYNEQFF.

This clonotype was detected only a few times. Here the CDR3 reads CSARWPPGQGRYEQYF. CDR3 sequence (DNA): TGCAGTGCTAGGTGGCCTCCGGGACAGGGTCGCTACGAGCAGTACTTC. This chain uses TRBV20-1 with TRBJ2-7; 9 nucleotides align to TRBD1. Germline lookup yields CDR1 DFQATT and CDR2 SNEGSKA (reference sequence). The CDR3 length is 16 residues. The ends lost 3 bases at V and 3 bases at J; junction bases unmatched: 12.

The chain couples TRBV10-3 to TRBJ2-2, with 7 bases fitting TRBD1. V shed 4 bases and J 2 bases; nucleotides not matched to a gene: 7. This CDR3 region has 16 residues. Germline CDR1 and CDR2: ENHRY and SYGVKD. The CDR3 reads CAISGSGQLNTGELFF. The CDR3 DNA reads TGTGCCATCAGTGGCTCGGGACAGTTAAACACCGGGGAGCTGTTTTTT.

Notes on this clonotype: An end of the junction differs from the germline gene, which may be a read error. This CDR3 reads CASGEREGNTDTQYF. The CDR3 DNA follows: TGCGCCAGCGGTGAGCGGGAGGGAAACACAGATACGCAGTATTTT. This sequence joins TRBV10-1 and TRBJ2-3, with 10 positions matching TRBD2. Germline V lookup: CDR1 WNHNN, CDR2 SYGVQD (reference sequence). The CDR3 is 15 residues long.

The V and J genes are TRBV7-3 and TRBJ2-3, with 7 positions matching TRBD2. Germline V gene data show CDR1 as SGHTA and CDR2 as FQGTGA. The V gene end was trimmed by 2 bases and the J gene end by 3 bases; junction bases not matched to a gene: 8. The CDR3 covers 16 residues. The CDR3 DNA is TGTGCCAGCAGCTTAGCCCTCGGGAGGAAGACAGATACGCAGTATTTT. Protein product: CASSLALGRKTDTQYF. The entire variable domain, with the rest obtained from reference TRBV7-3 and TRBJ2-3, is as follows: GAGVSQTPSNKVTEKGKYVELRCDPISGHTALYWYRQSLGQGPEFLIYFQGTGAADDSGLPNDRFFAVRPEGSVSTLKIQRTERGDSAVYLCASSLALGRKTDTQYFGPGTRLTVL.

This clonotype has ten or more counts. The chain couples TRBV29-1 to TRBJ1-2, with D unresolved. Trimming took off 2 bases at V and 8 bases at J, with 21 bases between the two ends. Germline CDR1 reads SQVTM; CDR2 reads ANQGSEA. CDR3 size: 15 residues. The CDR3, as DNA: TGCAGCGTTGAACCATCCGGGAGCCACGCCAACGGCTACACCTTC. Protein: CSVEPSGSHANGYTF.

This chain links TRBV6-2 or TRBV6-3 with TRBJ2-5, with 7 positions matching TRBD1. The end of the DNA fits TRBJ2-7 better, so the J call may be wrong. The CDR3 covers 16 residues. Germline V gene sequence: CDR1 MNHEY, CDR2 SVGEGT. The CDR3 DNA reads TGTGCCAGCAGCCAACCTGGACAGGCCCCACCGGCCGAGCAGTACTTC. Translated: CASSQPGQAPPAEQYF.

The chain uses TRBV4-2 and TRBJ1-4; D may be TRBD1 (6 bases). The ends were cut back, 5 bases at V and 7 bases at J, with 11 bases in the middle. The CDR3 runs 13 residues. Germline assignment: CDR1 LGHNA and CDR2 YNFKEQ. The CDR3 protein is CASSSQGGEKLFF. Here the CDR3 DNA reads TGTGCCAGCAGCTCACAGGGAGGTGAAAAACTGTTTTTT.

Worth noting for this clonotype: A much larger clone lies one base from this, so it may be a read error. J is TRBJ2-7 and V is TRBV7-2; D gene uncertain. V lost 5 bases, J lost 7 bases, and 12 bases lay in between. CDR1 is SGHTA, CDR2 FQGNSA, per germline. This CDR3 spans 12 amino acids. The CDR3 DNA reads as TGTGCCAGCAGCCCGGTCCTTAGGGAGCAGTACTTC. This encodes CASSPVLREQYF.

This rearrangement joins TRBV29-1 to TRBJ2-3; 14 bases agree with TRBD2. CDR1 SQVTM and CDR2 ANQGSEA come from the germline V gene. The CDR3 loop spans 15 amino acids. As DNA, the CDR3 is TGCAGTACCAGACTAGCGGGAGGGGGCACAGATACGCAGTATTTT. Amino acids: CSTRLAGGGTDTQYF.